This T cell receptor (beta chain) was found in a study of pediatric ulcerative colitis. Findings and caveats of the study: This repertoire reflects total lymphocytes rather than subpopulations like regulatory T cells. Compared with controls, ulcerative colitis showed greater blood-rectum clone sharing.

As for this clone: Its antigen is unidentified.

The CDR3 has 14 amino acids. V lost 3 bases, J lost 7 bases, and 15 bases lay in between. The germline CDR1 and CDR2 sequences are SGHAT and FQNNGV. The table came from immunoSEQ multiplex PCR; TCRdb's copy has only in-frame clones and leaves some out. This table has about 60,000 clones, around 86% appearing once. The sequenced sample was blood. This chain uses TRBV11-2 with TRBJ1-1; D not resolved. The sequence derives from a boy aged 5-17 years who was a control in a study of pediatric ulcerative colitis. CDR3 region: CASSFREGESEAFF. DNA for the CDR3: TGTGCCAGCAGCTTTCGCGAGGGAGAGAGTGAAGCTTTCTTT.